Presented here are 10 T cell receptor beta chains from one specimen sequenced in a study of neurological immune-mediated disorders (dated by TCRdb to between 2018 and 2021). The library relied on 5' RACE. Sequencing relied on an Illumina HiSeq 2500. The public sequencing data were trimmed at Q25 with fastp and processed into clonotypes with MiXCR by TCRdb, which kept only in-frame beta chains. Each CDR3 protein appears once, grouped with its most common genes and DNA. Here the sample has under 80,000 distinct CDR3 sequences; 12% to 15% occur a single time. The ten largest clones take up roughly 7.3% of the sample. Sequenced: PBMCs. All receptors come from a woman aged 50 to 65 in good health.

This clonotype was seen at least ten times. The chain is built from TRBV5-1 and TRBJ2-2; D might be TRBD1 or TRBD2, each matching 6 bases. The CDR3 has 16 amino acids. The ends were cut back, 0 bases at V and 4 bases at J, with 13 bases in the middle. Germline V lookup: CDR1 SGHRS, CDR2 YFSETQ. In nucleotides, the CDR3 is TGCGCCAGCAGCTTGGCTGGGGGGCCGGGCACCGGGGAGCTGTTTTTT. As protein: CASSLAGGPGTGELFF.

The genes are TRBV7-6 and TRBJ2-5; D unresolved. Trimming stripped 1 base from V and 3 bases from J, with 9 bases between. Germline CDR1 reads SGHVS; CDR2 reads FNYEAQ. The length of the CDR3 is 14 residues. The CDR3, as DNA: TGTGCCAGCAGCTTAGAGGCAGCAGAAGAGACCCAGTACTTC. Translating it yields CASSLEAAEETQYF.

This clonotype was observed at least ten times. This sequence joins TRBV20-1 and TRBJ2-2; 8 bases align to TRBD1. Trimming at V came to 4 bases and at J to 0 bases, leaving 10 bases not matched to a gene. Germline lookup yields CDR1 DFQATT and CDR2 SNEGSKA (reference sequence). The CDR3 is made up of 17 amino acids. The CDR3 loop is CSAKGDRMTSNTGELFF. Written as DNA, the CDR3 is TGCAGTGCTAAAGGGGACAGGATGACCTCGAACACCGGGGAGCTGTTTTTT.

At least ten counts were recorded for this clonotype. The chain joins TRBV7-9 to TRBJ1-1; D possibly corresponds to TRBD1 (6 bases). Per the germline V gene, CDR1 is SEHNR and CDR2 is FQNEAQ (reference sequence). This CDR3 is 16 amino acids long. The V and J ends lost 0 bases and 0 bases respectively, with 11 bases between them. CDR3 bases: TGTGCCAGCAGCTTAGCTCCGGGGGCGATGAACACTGAAGCTTTCTTT. Amino acid sequence: CASSLAPGAMNTEAFF.

This clonotype was observed at least ten times. The rearrangement uses TRBV20-1 and TRBJ1-2; weak D call: TRBD1 (5 bases). The CDR3 sequence is 13 residues long. V was cut by 0 bases and J by 5 bases, with 10 bases left in between. From germline, CDR1 is DFQATT and CDR2 SNEGSKA (reference sequence). The CDR3 sequence: CSARDGGEYGYTF. The CDR3 bases are TGCAGTGCTAGAGATGGGGGGGAGTATGGCTACACCTTC.

This clonotype has at least ten counts. The chain is built from TRBV5-1 and TRBJ2-3, with D maybe TRBD2 (5 bases). Germline V gene data show CDR1 as SGHRS and CDR2 as YFSETQ. The CDR3 contains 14 residues. V was shortened by 5 bases and J by 5 bases, with 15 bases between the two germline ends. CDR3: CASSLRGQRDTQYF. CDR3 nucleotides: TGCGCCAGCAGTCTCCGGGGTCAAAGAGATACGCAGTATTTT.

The sample holds many counts of this clonotype. The chain uses TRBV5-1 and TRBJ2-1; 12 bases match TRBD2. V trimming: 2 bases; J trimming: 0 bases; junction bases outside the gene matches: 15. CDR1 and CDR2 from the germline V gene are SGHRS and YFSETQ. The CDR3 is 21 residues long. Here the CDR3 DNA reads TGCGCCAGCAGCTTCACAACTAGCGGGGGGTCAAGATTGGGCTCCTACAATGAGCAGTTCTTC. Protein product: CASSFTTSGGSRLGSYNEQFF.

This clonotype appeared many times. The V call is TRBV7-9, the J call TRBJ2-7; D may be TRBD2 (6 bases). The V gene's germline CDR1 is SEHNR and CDR2 FQNEAQ (reference sequence). The CDR3 spans 15 residues. V was cut by 5 bases and J by 0 bases, with 14 bases left in between. CDR3 in DNA: TGTGCCAGCAGCCCCCTGGGAGGAAGCTCCTACGAGCAGTACTTC. It is translated as CASSPLGGSSYEQYF.

At least ten counts were recorded for this clonotype. The genes are TRBV15 and TRBJ2-7; D gene unclear. Germline V gene lookup returns CDR1 LNHNV and CDR2 YYDKDF (reference sequence). V was clipped by 0 bases and J by 2 bases, with 8 bases between them. The length of the CDR3 is 14 residues. The CDR3 nucleotides read TGTGCCACCAGCAGAGAATGGGCACCCTACGAGCAGTACTTC. Residues: CATSREWAPYEQYF.

The rearrangement links TRBV7-9 to TRBJ2-1; 11 nucleotides line up with TRBD2. The CDR3 is made up of 16 amino acids. Germline V CDR1 and CDR2: SEHNR, FQNEAQ (reference sequence). V lost 3 bases and J lost 3; bases outside the gene matches: 4. CDR3 bases: TGTGCCAGCAGCTTCTCACTAGCGGGAGTCTACAATGAGCAGTTCTTC. Protein sequence: CASSFSLAGVYNEQFF.